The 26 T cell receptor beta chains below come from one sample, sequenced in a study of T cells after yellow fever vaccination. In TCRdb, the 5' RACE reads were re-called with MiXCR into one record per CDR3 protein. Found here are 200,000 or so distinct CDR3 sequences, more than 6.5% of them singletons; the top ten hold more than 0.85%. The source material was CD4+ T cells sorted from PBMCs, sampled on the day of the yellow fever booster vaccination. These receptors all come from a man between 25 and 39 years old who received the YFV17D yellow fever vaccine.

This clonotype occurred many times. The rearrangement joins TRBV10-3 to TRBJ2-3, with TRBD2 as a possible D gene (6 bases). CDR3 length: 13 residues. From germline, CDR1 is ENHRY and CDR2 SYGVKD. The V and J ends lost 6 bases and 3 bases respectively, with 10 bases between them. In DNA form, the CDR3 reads TGTGCCATCAGGACACGGGAGACAGATACGCAGTATTTT. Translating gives CAIRTRETDTQYF.

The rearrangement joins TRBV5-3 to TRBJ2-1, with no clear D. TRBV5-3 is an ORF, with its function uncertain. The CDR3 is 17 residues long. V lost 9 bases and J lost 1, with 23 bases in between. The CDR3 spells CAMSLFRSSISYNEQFF. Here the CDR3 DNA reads TGTGCCATGAGCTTATTTAGGTCCAGTATATCCTACAATGAGCAGTTCTTC.

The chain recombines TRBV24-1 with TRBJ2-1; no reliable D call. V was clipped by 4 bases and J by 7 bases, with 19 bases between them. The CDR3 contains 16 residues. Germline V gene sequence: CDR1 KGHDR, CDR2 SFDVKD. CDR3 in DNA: TGTGCCACCAGTGACCCGGAAAAGGGATCGGCAAATGAGCAGTTCTTC. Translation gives CATSDPEKGSANEQFF.

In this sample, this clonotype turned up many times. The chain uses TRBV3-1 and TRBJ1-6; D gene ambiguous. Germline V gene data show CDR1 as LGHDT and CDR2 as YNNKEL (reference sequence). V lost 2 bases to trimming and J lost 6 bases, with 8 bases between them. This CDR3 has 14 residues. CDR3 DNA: TGTGCCAGCAGCCAAAGCCCCCGTAATTCACCCCTCCACTTT. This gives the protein CASSQSPRNSPLHF.

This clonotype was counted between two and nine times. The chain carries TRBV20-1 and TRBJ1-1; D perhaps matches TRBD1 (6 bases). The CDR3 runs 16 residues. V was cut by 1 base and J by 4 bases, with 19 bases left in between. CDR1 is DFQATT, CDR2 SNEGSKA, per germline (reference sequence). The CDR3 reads CSARGRQAGLFTEAFF. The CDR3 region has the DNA TGCAGTGCTAGAGGACGACAGGCAGGGCTTTTCACTGAAGCTTTCTTT.

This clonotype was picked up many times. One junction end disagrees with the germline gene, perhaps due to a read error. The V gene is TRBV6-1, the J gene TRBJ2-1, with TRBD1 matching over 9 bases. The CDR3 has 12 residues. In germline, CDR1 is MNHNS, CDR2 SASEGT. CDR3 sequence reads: CASSEDRGHEIF. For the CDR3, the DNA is TGTGCCAGCAGTGAGGACAGGGGCCACGAGATCTTC.

This chain's CDR3 is CASSGLQNTGELFF. DNA of the CDR3: TGTGCCAGCAGCGGGCTCCAGAACACCGGGGAGCTGTTTTTT. V gene TRBV9 combines with J gene TRBJ2-2, with unresolved D. V lost 3 bases and J 1 base, leaving 7 bases between the germline ends. This CDR3 has 14 amino acids. Germline CDR1 and CDR2: SGDLS and YYNGEE. Together with reference TRBV9 and TRBJ2-2, the CDR3 gives the full variable domain: DSGVTQTPKHLITATGQRVTLRCSPRSGDLSVYWYQQSLDQGLQFLIQYYNGEERAKGNILERFSAQQFPDLHSELNLSSLELGDSALYFCASSGLQNTGELFFGEGSRLTVL.

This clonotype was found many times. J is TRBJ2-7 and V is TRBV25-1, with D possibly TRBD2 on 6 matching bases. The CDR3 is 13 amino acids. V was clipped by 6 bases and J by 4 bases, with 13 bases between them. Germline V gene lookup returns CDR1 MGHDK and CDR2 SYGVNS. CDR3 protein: CASRLGGSYEQYF. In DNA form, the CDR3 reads TGTGCCAGCAGACTCGGAGGGAGTTACGAGCAGTACTTC.

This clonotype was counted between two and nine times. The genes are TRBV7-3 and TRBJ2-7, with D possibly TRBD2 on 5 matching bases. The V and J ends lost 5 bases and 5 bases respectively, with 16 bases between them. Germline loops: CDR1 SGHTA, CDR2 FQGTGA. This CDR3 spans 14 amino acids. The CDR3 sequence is CASSLRGLRDEQYF. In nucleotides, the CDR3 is TGTGCCAGCAGCCTCCGGGGTTTGAGGGACGAGCAGTACTTC.

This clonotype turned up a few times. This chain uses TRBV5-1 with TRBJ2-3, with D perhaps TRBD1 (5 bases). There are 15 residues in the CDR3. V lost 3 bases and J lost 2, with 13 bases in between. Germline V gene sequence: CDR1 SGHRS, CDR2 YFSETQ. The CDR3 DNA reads TGCGCCAGCAGCTCTGGAAGGGGATACACAGATACGCAGTATTTT. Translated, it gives CASSSGRGYTDTQYF.

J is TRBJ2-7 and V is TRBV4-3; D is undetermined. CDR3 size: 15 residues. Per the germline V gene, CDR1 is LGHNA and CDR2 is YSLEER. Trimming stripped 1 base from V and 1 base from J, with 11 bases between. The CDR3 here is CASSQALGQSYEQYF. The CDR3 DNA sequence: TGCGCCAGCAGCCAAGCCCTGGGCCAGTCCTACGAGCAGTACTTC.

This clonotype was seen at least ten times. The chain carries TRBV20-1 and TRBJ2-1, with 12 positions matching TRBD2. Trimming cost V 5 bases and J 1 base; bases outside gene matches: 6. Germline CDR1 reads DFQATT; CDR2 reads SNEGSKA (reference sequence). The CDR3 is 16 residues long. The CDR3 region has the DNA TGCAGTGCTCTCGCCCTAGCGGGAGGGTCCTACAATGAGCAGTTCTTC. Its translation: CSALALAGGSYNEQFF.

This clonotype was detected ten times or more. DNA of the CDR3: TGTGCCAGCACCCGAGCGACGGATCAAGAGACCCAGTACTTC. This encodes CASTRATDQETQYF. The V gene is TRBV7-8, the J gene TRBJ2-5, with D unresolved. Germline CDR1 and CDR2: SGHVS and FQNEAQ. This CDR3 spans 14 amino acids. Trimming left V 7 bases short and J 2 bases short, with 14 bases between.

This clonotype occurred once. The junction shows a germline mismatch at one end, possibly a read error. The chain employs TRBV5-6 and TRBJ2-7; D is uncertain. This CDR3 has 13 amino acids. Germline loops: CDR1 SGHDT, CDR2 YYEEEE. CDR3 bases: TGTGCCATCAGCCCTGGGCGCCTCTACGAGCAGTACTTC. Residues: CAISPGRLYEQYF.

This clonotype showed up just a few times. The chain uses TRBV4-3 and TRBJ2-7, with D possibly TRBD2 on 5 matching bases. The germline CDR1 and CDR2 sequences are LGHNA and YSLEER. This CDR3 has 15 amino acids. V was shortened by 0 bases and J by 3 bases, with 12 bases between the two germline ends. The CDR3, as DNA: TGCGCCAGCAGCCAAGAAGCGCGACGGGGCTACGAGCAGTACTTC. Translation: CASSQEARRGYEQYF.

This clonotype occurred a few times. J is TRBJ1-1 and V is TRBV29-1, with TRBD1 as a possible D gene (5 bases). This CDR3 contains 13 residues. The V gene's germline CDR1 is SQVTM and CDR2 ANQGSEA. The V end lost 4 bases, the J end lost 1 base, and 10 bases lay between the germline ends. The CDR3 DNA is TGCAGCGTTGTTCGGACAACGAACACTGAAGCTTTCTTT. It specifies CSVVRTTNTEAFF.

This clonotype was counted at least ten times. The CDR3 DNA is TGCAGCGTTGACGGGGGAAGAGATACGCAGTATTTT. This gives the protein CSVDGGRDTQYF. The chain joins TRBV29-1 to TRBJ2-3; maybe TRBD2 (6 bases). CDR3 length: 12 residues. V was cut by 3 bases and J by 5 bases, with 9 bases left in between. In germline, CDR1 is SQVTM, CDR2 ANQGSEA.

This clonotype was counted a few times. The CDR3 bases are TGTGCCAGCACCTCCCTGGGTCTCGTGGGAGAGGTGAACACCGGGGAGCTGTTTTTT. This gives the protein CASTSLGLVGEVNTGELFF. This chain links TRBV28 with TRBJ2-2; D possibly corresponds to TRBD2 (5 bases). Trimming removed 7 bases at V and 1 base at J, with 25 bases between. From germline, CDR1 is MDHEN and CDR2 SYDVKM. This CDR3 comprises 19 residues.

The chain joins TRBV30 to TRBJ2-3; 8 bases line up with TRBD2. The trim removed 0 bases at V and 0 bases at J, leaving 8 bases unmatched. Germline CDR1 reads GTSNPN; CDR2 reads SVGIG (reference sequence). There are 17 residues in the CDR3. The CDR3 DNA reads TGTGCCTGGAGTGTACGCAGGACTAGCTCTAGCACAGATACGCAGTATTTT. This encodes CAWSVRRTSSSTDTQYF.

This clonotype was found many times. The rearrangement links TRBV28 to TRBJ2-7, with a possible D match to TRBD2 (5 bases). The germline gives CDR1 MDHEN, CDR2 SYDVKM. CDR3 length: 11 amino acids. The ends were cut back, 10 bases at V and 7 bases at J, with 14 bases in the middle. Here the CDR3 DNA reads TGTGCCACCGACCTAGCTGGAGAGCAGTACTTC. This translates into CATDLAGEQYF. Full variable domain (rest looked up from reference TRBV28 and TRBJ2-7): DVKVTQSSRYLVKRTGEKVFLECVQDMDHENMFWYRQDPGLGLRLIYFSYDVKMKEKGDIPEGYSVSREKKERFSLILESASTNQTSMYLCATDLAGEQYFGPGTRLTVT.

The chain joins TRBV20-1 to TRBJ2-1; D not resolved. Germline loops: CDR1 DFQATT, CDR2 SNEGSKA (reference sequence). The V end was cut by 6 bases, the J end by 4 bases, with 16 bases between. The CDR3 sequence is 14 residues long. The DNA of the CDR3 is TGCAGTGCAATAAACCAACAAATTTACAATGAGCAGTTCTTC. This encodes CSAINQQIYNEQFF.

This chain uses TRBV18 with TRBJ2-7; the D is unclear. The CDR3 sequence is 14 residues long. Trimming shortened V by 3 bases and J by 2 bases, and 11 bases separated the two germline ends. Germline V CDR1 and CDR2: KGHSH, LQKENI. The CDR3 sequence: CASSPPSRPYEQYF. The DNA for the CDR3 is TGTGCCAGCTCACCTCCCTCTAGGCCCTACGAGCAGTACTTC.

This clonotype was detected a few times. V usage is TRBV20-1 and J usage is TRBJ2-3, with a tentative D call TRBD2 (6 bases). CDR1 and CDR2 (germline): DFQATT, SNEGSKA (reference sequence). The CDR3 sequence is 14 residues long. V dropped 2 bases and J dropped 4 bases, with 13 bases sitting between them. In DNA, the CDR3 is TGCAGTGCTAGATTTCCCGGGAGTGCAGATACGCAGTATTTT. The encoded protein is CSARFPGSADTQYF.

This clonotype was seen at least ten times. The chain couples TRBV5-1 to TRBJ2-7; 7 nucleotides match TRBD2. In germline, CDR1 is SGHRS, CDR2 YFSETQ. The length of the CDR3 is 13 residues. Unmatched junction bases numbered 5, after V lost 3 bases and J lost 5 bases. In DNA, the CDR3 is TGCGCCAGCAGCTCGGGACTACCGGACGAGCAGTACTTC. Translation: CASSSGLPDEQYF.

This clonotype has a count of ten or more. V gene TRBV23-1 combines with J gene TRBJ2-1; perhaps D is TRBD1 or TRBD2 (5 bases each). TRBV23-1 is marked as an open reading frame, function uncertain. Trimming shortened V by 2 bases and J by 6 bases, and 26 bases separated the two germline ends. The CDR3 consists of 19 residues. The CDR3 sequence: CASSQPHPRRQRGTNEQFF. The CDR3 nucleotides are TGCGCCAGCAGTCAACCCCACCCGCGAAGACAGAGGGGCACCAATGAGCAGTTCTTC.

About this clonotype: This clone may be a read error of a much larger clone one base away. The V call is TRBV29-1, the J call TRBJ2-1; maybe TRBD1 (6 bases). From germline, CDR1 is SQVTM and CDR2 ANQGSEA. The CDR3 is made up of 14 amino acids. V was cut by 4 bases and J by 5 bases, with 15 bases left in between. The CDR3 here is CSVVPGHGDNEQFF. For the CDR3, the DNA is TGCAGCGTTGTCCCGGGACATGGGGACAATGAGCAGTTCTTC.